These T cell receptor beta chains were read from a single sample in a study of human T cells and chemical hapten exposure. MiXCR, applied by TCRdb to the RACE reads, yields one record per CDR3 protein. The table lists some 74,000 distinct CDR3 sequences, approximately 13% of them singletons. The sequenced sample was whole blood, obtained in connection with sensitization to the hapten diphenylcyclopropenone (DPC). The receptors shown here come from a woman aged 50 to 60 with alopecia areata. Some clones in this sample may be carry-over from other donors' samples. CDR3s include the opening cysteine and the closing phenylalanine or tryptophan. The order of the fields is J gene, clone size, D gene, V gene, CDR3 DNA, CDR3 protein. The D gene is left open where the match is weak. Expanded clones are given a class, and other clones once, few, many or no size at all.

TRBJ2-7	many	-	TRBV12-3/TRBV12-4	TGTGCCAGCAGTTCCACAGGACCGGTGTTGGAGCAGTACTTC	CASSSTGPVLEQYF
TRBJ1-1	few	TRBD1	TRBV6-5	TGTGCCAGCAGTTACGGAACAGGGGGCAGGAACACTGAAGCTTTCTTT	CASSYGTGGRNTEAFF
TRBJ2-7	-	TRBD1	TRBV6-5	TGTGCCAGCAGTTACTCGAGGGCAGGGGGCTCCTACGAGCAGTACTTC	CASSYSRAGGSYEQYF
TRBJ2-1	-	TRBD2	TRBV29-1	TGCAGCGTTGGACTAGCGGGCCTGTCCTACAATGAGCAGTTCTTC	CSVGLAGLSYNEQFF
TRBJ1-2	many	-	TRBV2	TGTGCCAGCAGTGAAGTCGGCTACACCTTC	CASSEVGYTF
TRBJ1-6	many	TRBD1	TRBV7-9	TGTGCCAGCAGTAAAACAGGGGGCTCCTATAATTCACCCCTCCACTTT	CASSKTGGSYNSPLHF
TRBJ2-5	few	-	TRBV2	TGTGCCAGCAGTGAACGGACAAGACAAGAGACCCAGTACTTC	CASSERTRQETQYF
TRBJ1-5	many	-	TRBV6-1	TGTGCCAGCAGTGAAGGTAGGGGGAGGGTCCTGGGGTTGCAGCCCCAGCATTTT	CASSEGRGRVLGLQPQHF
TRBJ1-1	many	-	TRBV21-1	TGTGCCAGCAGCCCACGTTACAGGGGGACGGGCACTGAAGCTTTCTTT	CASSPRYRGTGTEAFF
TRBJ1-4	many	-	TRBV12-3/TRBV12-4	TGTGCCAGCACCTGGGGGGGCGCGGTGGAAAAACTGTTTTTT	CASTWGGAVEKLFF
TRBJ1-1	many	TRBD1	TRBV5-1	TGCGCCAGCAGCATTGCAGGGGGCGAGATCGGAGCTTTCTTT	CASSIAGGEIGAFF
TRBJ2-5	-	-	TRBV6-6	TGTGCCAGCAGTCGCCCGACAGACCAAGAGACCCAGTACTTC	CASSRPTDQETQYF
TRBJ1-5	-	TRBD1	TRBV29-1	TGCAGCGTTGGGCAGGGGGCTGATCAGCCCCAGCATTTT	CSVGQGADQPQHF
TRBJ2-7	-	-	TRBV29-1	TGCAGCGTTGTGTGGGGAAGCTACGAGCAGTACTTC	CSVVWGSYEQYF
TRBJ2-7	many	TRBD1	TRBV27	TGTGCCAGCAGCCCAACACGGACAGGGAGCGAGCAGTACTTC	CASSPTRTGSEQYF
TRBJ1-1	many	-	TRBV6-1	TGTGCCACCATGCGGCGTGAGGCTGAAGCTTTCTTT	CATMRREAEAFF
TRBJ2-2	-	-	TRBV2	TGTGCCAGCAGCAGGACCAGACCCACCGGGGAGCTGTTTTTT	CASSRTRPTGELFF
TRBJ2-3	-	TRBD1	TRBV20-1	TGCAGTGCTAGACAACACCAGGACAGGGGTATCACAGATACGCAGTATTTT	CSARQHQDRGITDTQYF
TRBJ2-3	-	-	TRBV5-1	TGCGCCAGCAGCCCTGTGGACCGAACAGATACGCAGTATTTT	CASSPVDRTDTQYF
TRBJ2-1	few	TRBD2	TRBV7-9	TGTGCCAGCAGCTTTTCTAGCGGGAGGGCCTCCTACAATGAGCAGTTCTTC	CASSFSSGRASYNEQFF
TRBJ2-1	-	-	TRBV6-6	TGTGCCAGCAGTTATATCAATGAGCAGTTCTTC	CASSYINEQFF
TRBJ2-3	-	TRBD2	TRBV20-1	TGCAGTGCTAGACGTAGCGGGAGGGCCTTGTCGGAAGATACGCAGTATTTT	CSARRSGRALSEDTQYF
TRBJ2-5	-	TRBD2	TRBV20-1	TGCAGTGCTAGTCCTACTAGCGCCGTTGGGACCCAGTACTTC	CSASPTSAVGTQYF
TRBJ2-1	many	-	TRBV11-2	TGTGCCAGCAGCCCCCTGGGGCATGAGCAGTTCTTC	CASSPLGHEQFF
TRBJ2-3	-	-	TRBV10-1	TGCGCCAGCAGTGAGTCTGGGACTGGCAATACGCAGTATTTT	CASSESGTGNTQYF
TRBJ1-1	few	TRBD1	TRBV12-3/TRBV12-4	TGTGCCAGCAGTTTGGGACAGGTGGTAACTGAAGCTTTCTTT	CASSLGQVVTEAFF
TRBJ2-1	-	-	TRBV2	TGTGCCAGCGGGGGGTACAATGAGCAGTTCTTC	CASGGYNEQFF
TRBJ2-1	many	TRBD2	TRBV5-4	TGTGCCAGCAGCTTGGCCTCTAGCGGGAGGGGTGAGCAGTTCTTC	CASSLASSGRGEQFF
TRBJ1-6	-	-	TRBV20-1	TGCAGCTTGGCCGGAGGGGACGATTCACCCCTCCACTTT	CSLAGGDDSPLHF
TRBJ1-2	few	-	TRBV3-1	TGTGCCAGCAGCCAAGGGCAGCCCTATGGCTACACCTTC	CASSQGQPYGYTF
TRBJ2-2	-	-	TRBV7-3	TGTGCCAGCAGCTTACTACTAACGGGAGAGACCGGGGAGCTGTTTTTT	CASSLLLTGETGELFF
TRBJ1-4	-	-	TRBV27	TGTGCCAGCAGTTTCTGGTCGGGGGAAAAACTGTTTTTT	CASSFWSGEKLFF
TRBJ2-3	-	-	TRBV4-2	TGTGCCAGCAGCCAAGATCCCATCGTTGGGACCTTCGCAGATACGCAGTATTTT	CASSQDPIVGTFADTQYF
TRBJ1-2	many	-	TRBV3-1	TGTGCCAGCAGCCAAGTTCCAGGGAACTATGGCTACACCTTC	CASSQVPGNYGYTF
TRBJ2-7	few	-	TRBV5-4	TGTGCCAGCAGCCCAGACCCGGGACGTCACGAGCAGTACTTC	CASSPDPGRHEQYF
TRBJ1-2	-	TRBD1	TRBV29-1	TGCAGCGTAGACGGACAGGACTATGGCTACACCTTC	CSVDGQDYGYTF
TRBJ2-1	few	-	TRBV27	TGTGCCAGCAGACCCGCCTCGAGTTGGGAGGAGGGTGAGCAGTTCTTC	CASRPASSWEEGEQFF
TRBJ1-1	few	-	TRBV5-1	TGCGCCAGCACTGGGCAGGGGACCACTGAAGCTTTCTTT	CASTGQGTTEAFF
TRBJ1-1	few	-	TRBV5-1	TGCGCCAGCAGCTTCCACGGGTTGGGAGGGACATCTGAAGCTTTCTTT	CASSFHGLGGTSEAFF
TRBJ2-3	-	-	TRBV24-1	TGTGCCACCAGTGAAACACTTCTGGATACGCAGTATTTT	CATSETLLDTQYF
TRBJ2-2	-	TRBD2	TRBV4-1	TGCGCCAGCAGAACGACAATAAGGACTAGCGGGAGCCATAACACCGGGGAGCTGTTTTTT	CASRTTIRTSGSHNTGELFF
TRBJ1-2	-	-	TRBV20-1	TGCAGTGCTAGAGGCATCTATGGCTACACCTTC	CSARGIYGYTF
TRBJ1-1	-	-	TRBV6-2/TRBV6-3	TGTGCCAGCAGTTGGCAGCGGAACACTGAAGCTTTCTTT	CASSWQRNTEAFF
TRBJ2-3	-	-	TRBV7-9	TGTGCCAGCAGCTTAGTGTCTCTAGTGGGCACAGATACGCAGTATTTT	CASSLVSLVGTDTQYF